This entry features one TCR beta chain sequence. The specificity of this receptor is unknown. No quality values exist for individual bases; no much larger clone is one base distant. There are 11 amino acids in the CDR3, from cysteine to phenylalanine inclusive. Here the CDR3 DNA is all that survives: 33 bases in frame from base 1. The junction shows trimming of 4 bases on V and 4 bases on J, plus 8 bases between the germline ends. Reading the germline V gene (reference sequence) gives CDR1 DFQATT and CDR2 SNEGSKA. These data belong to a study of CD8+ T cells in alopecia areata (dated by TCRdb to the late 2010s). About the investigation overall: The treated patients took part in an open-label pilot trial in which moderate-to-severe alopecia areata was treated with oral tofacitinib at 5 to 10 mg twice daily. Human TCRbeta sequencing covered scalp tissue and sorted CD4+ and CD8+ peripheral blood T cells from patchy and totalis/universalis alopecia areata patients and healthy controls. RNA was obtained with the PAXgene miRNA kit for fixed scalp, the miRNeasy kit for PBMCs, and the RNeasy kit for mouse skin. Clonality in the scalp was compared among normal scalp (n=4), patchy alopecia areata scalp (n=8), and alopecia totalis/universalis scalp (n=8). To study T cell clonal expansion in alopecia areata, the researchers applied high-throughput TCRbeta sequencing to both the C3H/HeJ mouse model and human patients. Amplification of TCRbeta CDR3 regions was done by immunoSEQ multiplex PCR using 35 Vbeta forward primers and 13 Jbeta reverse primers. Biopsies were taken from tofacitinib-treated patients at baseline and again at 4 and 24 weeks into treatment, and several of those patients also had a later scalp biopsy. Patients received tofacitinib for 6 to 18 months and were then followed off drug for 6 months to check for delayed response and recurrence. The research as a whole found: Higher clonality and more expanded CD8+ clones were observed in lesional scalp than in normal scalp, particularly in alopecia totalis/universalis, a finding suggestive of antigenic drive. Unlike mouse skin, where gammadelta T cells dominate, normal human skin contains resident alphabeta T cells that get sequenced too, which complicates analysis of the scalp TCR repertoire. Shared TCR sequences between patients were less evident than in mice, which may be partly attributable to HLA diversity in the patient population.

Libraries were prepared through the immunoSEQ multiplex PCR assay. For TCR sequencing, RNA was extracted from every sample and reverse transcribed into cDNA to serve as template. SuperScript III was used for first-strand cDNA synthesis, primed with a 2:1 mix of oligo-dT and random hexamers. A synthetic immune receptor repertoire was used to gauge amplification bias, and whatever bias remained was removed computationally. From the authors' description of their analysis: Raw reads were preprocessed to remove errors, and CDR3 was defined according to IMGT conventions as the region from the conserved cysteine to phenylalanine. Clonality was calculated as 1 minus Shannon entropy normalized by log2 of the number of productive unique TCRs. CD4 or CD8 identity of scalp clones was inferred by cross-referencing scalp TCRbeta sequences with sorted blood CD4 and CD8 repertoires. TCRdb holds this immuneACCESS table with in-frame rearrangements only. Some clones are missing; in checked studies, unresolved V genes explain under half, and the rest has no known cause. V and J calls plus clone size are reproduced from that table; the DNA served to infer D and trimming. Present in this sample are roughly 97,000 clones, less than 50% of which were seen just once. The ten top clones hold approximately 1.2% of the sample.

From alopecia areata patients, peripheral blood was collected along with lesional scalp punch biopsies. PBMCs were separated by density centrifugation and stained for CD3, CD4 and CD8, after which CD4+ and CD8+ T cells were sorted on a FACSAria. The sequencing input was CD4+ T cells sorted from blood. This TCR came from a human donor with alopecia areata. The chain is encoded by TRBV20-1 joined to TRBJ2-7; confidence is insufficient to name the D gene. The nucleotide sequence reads TGCAGTGCTACCACAGATTACGAGCAGTACTTC. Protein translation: CSATTDYEQYF.